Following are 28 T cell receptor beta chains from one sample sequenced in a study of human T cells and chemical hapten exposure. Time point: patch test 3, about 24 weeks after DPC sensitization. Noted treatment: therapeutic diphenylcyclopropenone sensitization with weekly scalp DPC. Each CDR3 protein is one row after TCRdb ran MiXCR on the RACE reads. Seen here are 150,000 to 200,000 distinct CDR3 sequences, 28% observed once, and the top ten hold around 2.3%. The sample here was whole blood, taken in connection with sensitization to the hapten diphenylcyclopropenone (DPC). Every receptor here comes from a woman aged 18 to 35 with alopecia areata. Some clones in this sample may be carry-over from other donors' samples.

The chain's CDR3 is CASSRRRSGELFF. The CDR3 DNA follows: TGCGCCAGCAGCAGACGGAGGTCCGGGGAGCTGTTTTTT. The chain has TRBV5-1 and TRBJ2-2; the D gene is possibly TRBD2 (5 bases). Per the germline V gene, CDR1 is SGHRS and CDR2 is YFSETQ. The CDR3 loop spans 13 amino acids. With 4 bases removed from V and 6 bases from J, the gap between germline ends came to 10 bases.

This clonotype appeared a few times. This CDR3 is CASSSRGAAGELFF. The CDR3, as DNA: TGCGCCAGCAGCTCCCGAGGGGCGGCCGGGGAGCTGTTTTTT. The V gene is TRBV4-1, the J gene TRBJ2-2; D possibly matches TRBD1 or TRBD2 (5 bases each). The CDR3 loop spans 14 amino acids. Germline values: CDR1 MGHRA, CDR2 YSYEKL. V lost 5 bases and J lost 6, with 13 bases in between.

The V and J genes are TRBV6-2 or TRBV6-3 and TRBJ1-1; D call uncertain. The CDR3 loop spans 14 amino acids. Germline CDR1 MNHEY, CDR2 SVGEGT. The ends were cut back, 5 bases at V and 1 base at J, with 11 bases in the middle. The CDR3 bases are TGTGCCAGCAGTGGGCCTTGGGAGAACACTGAAGCTTTCTTT. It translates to CASSGPWENTEAFF.

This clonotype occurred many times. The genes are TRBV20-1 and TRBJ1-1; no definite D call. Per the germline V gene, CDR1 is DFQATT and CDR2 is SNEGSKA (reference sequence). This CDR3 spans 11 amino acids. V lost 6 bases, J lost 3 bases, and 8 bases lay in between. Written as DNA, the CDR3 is TGCAGTGCCACCACATACACTGAAGCTTTCTTT. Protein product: CSATTYTEAFF.

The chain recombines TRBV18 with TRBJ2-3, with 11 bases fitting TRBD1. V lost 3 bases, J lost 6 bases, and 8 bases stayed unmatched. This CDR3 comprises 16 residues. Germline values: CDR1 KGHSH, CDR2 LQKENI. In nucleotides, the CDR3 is TGTGCCAGCTCACCTTCCCGGACAGGGGGCGGGGATACGCAGTATTTT. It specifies CASSPSRTGGGDTQYF.

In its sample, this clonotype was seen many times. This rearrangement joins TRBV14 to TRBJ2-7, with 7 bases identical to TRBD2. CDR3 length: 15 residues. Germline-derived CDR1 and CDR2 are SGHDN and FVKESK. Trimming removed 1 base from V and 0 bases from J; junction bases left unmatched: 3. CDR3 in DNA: TGTGCCAGCAGCCAAGGTCTAGCGGTCTCCTACGAGCAGTACTTC. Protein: CASSQGLAVSYEQYF.

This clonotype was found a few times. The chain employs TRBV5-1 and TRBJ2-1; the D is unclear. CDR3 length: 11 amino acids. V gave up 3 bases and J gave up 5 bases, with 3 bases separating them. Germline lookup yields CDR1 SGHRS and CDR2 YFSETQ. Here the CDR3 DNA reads TGCGCCAGCAGCTCGAACAATGAGCAGTTCTTC. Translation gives CASSSNNEQFF.

CDR3 coding DNA: TGTGCCAGCAGCTTAAATTACCTTCACCAAGAGACCCAGTACTTC. It encodes CASSLNYLHQETQYF. The V call is TRBV7-6, the J call TRBJ2-5; the D is unclear. CDR3 length: 15 amino acids. Trimming removed 2 bases at V and 0 bases at J, with 10 bases between. Germline V lookup: CDR1 SGHVS, CDR2 FNYEAQ.

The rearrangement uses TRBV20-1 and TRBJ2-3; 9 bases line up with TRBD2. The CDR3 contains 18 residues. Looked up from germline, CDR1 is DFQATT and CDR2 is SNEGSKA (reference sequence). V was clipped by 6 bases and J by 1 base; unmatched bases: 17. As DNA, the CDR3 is TGCAGTGCCAATAGGTGGACTAGCGTCCCGGGCCGCACAGATACGCAGTATTTT. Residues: CSANRWTSVPGRTDTQYF.

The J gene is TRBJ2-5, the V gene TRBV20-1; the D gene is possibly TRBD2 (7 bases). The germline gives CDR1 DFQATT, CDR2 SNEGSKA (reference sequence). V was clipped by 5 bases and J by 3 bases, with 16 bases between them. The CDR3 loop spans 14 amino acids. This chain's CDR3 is CSAGGGSREETQYF. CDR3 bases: TGCAGTGCTGGGGGGGGCAGTCGGGAAGAGACCCAGTACTTC.

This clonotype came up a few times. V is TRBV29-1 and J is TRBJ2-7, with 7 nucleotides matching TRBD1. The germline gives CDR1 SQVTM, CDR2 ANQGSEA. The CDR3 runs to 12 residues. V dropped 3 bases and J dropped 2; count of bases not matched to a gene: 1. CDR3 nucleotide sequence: TGCAGCGTTGAGCAGGGGGCCTACGAGCAGTACTTC. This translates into CSVEQGAYEQYF.

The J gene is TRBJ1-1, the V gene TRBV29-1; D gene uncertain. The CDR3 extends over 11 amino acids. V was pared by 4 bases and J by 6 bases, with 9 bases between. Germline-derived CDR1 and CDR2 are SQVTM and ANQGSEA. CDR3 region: CSVGGYAEAFF. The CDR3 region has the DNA TGCAGCGTTGGGGGATATGCTGAAGCTTTCTTT.

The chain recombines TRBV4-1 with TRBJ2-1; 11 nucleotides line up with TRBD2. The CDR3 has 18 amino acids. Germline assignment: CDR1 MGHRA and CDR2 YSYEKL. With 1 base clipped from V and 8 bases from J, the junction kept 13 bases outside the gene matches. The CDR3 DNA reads TGCGCCAGCAGCCAAGGCCAAATAGCGGGGGGGTTTAGGGATGAGCAGTTCTTC. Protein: CASSQGQIAGGFRDEQFF.

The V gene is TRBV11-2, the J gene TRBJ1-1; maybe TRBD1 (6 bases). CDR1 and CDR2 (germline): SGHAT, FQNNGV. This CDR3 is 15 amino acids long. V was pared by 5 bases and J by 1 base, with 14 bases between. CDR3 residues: CASSTGRVQNTEAFF. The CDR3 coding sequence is TGTGCCAGCAGCACAGGGAGGGTTCAGAACACTGAAGCTTTCTTT.

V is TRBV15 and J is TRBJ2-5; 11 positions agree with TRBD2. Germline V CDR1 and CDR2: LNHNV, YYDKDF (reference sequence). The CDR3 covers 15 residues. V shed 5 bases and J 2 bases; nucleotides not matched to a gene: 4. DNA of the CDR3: TGTGCCACCAGCGCGCGACTAGCGGGACAAGAGACCCAGTACTTC. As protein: CATSARLAGQETQYF.

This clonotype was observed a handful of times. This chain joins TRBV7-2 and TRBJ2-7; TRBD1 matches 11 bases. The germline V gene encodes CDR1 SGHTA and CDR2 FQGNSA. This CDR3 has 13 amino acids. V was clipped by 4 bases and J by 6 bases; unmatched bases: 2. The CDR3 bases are TGTGCCAGCAGCTCGGACAGGGGGCTCGAGCAGTACTTC. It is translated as CASSSDRGLEQYF.

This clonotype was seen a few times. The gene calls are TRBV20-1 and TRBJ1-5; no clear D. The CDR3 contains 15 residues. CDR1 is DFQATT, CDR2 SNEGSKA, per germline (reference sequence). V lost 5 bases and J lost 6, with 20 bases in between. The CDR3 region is CSAHPGSLQSQPQHF. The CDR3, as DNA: TGCAGTGCTCACCCCGGTAGCCTACAATCTCAGCCCCAGCATTTT.

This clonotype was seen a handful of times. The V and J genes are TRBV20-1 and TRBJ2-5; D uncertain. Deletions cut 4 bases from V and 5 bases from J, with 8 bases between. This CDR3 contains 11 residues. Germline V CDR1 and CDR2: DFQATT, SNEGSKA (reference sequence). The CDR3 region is CSAISPETQYF. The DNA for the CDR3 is TGCAGTGCTATCTCTCCGGAGACCCAGTACTTC.

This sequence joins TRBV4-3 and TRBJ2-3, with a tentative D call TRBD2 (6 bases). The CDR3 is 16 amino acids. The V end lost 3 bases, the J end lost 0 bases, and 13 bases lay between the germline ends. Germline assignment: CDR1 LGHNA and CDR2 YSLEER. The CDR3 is CASSQGGVLSTDTQYF. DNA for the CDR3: TGCGCCAGCAGCCAGGGGGGAGTTCTAAGCACAGATACGCAGTATTTT.

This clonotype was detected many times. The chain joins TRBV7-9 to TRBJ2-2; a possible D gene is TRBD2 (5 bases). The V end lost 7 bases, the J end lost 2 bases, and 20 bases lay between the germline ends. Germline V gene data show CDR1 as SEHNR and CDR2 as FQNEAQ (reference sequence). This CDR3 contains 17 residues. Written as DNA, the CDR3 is TGTGCCAGCACCCTAAGGCTGACTAATAGAAACACCGGGGAGCTGTTTTTT. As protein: CASTLRLTNRNTGELFF.

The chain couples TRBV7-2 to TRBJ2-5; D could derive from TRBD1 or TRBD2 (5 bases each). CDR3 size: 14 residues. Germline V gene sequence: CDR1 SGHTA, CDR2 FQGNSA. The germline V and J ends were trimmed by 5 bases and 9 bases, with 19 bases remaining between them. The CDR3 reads CASSEDHGTAAQYF. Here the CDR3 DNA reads TGTGCCAGCAGCGAAGATCACGGGACGGCCGCCCAGTACTTC.

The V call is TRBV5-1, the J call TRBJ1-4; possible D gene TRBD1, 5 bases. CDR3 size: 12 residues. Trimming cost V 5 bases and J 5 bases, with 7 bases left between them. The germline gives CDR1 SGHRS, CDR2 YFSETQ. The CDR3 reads CASRRDNEKLFF. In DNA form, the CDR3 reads TGCGCCAGCAGGCGGGACAATGAAAAACTGTTTTTT.

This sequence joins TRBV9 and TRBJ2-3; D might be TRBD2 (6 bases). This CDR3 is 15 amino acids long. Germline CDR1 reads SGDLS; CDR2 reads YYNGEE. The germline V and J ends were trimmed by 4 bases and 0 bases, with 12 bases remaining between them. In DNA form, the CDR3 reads TGTGCCAGCAGCTCTCCCGGGGGTAGCACAGATACGCAGTATTTT. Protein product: CASSSPGGSTDTQYF.

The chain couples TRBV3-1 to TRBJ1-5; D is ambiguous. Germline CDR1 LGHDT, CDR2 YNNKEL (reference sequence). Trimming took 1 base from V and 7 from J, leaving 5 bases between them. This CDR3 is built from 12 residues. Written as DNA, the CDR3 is TGTGCCAGCAGCCAAGGGGAACAGCCCCAGCATTTT. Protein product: CASSQGEQPQHF.

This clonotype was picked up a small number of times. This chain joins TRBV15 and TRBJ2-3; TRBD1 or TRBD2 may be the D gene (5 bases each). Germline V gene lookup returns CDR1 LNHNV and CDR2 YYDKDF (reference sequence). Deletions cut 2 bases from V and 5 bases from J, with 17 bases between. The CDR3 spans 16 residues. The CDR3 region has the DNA TGTGCCACCAGCAGAACCTCCCGGGACGCACTAGATACGCAGTATTTT. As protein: CATSRTSRDALDTQYF.

The CDR3 DNA follows: TGTGCCAGCAGCTCCAGGGACCCTCGGGACACCGGGGAGCTGTTTTTT. Translating gives CASSSRDPRDTGELFF. The gene calls are TRBV7-9 and TRBJ2-2; D may match TRBD1 or TRBD2 (5 bases each). The germline V and J ends were trimmed by 4 bases and 3 bases, with 15 bases remaining between them. Germline lookup yields CDR1 SEHNR and CDR2 FQNEAQ (reference sequence). This CDR3 is built from 16 residues.

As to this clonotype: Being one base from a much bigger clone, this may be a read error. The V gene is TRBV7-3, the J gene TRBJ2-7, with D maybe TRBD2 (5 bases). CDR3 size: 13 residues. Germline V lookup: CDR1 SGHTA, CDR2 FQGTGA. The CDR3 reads CASSAPPSSELYF. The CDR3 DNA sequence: TGTGCCAGCAGCGCTCCTCCTAGCTCCGAGCTGTACTTC.

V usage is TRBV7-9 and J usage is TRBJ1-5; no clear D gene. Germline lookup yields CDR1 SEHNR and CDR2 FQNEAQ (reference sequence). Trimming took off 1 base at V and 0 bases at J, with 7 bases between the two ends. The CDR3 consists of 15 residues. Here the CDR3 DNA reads TGTGCCAGCAGCTTAGGGGCGGGTAGCAATCAGCCCCAGCATTTT. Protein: CASSLGAGSNQPQHF. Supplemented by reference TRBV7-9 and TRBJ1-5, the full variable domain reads DTGVSQNPRHKITKRGQNVTFRCDPISEHNRLYWYRQTLGQGPEFLTYFQNEAQLEKSRLLSDRFSAERPKGSFSTLEIQRTEQGDSAMYLCASSLGAGSNQPQHFGDGTRLSIL.